One sample yielded the 18 T cell receptor beta chains listed below, sequenced in a study of CD8 T cells in Susac syndrome. Random hexamers served to reverse transcribe about 0.5 to 1 ug RNA. TCRdb reprocessed the immunoSEQ multiplex PCR reads via MiXCR and lists one record per CDR3 protein. The repertoire holds around 190,000 distinct CDR3 sequences, with approximately 96% as singletons. Sequenced: CD8+ T cells from PBMCs. The receptors shown here come from a human donor with multiple sclerosis.

The chain uses TRBV5-1 and TRBJ2-7; D possibly corresponds to TRBD1 (5 bases). Trimming cost V 2 bases and J 6 bases, with 15 bases left between them. CDR3 length equals 14 residues. The V gene's germline CDR1 is SGHRS and CDR2 YFSETQ. The CDR3 DNA reads TGCGCCAGCAGCTTCCGTGACAGAGGAAGCGAGCAGTACTTC. Its protein is CASSFRDRGSEQYF.

In its sample, this clonotype was seen a few times. The chain has TRBV11-2 and TRBJ2-7; 8 bases map to TRBD2. CDR1 and CDR2 (germline): SGHAT, FQNNGV. V gave up 0 bases and J gave up 6 bases; unmatched junction bases: 4. This CDR3 has 14 amino acids. In nucleotides, the CDR3 is TGTGCCAGCAGCTTAGATCCGGGAGGGAGCGAGCAGTACTTC. Translation: CASSLDPGGSEQYF. Together with reference TRBV11-2 and TRBJ2-7, the CDR3 gives the full variable domain: EAGVAQSPRYKIIEKRQSVAFWCNPISGHATLYWYQQILGQGPKLLIQFQNNGVVDDSQLPKDRFSAERLKGVDSTLKIQPAKLEDSAVYLCASSLDPGGSEQYFGPGTRLTVT.

J is TRBJ1-5 and V is TRBV12-3 or TRBV12-4; the D gene is possibly TRBD1 (6 bases). V was cut by 6 bases and J by 5 bases, with 17 bases left in between. The CDR3 is 15 residues long. CDR3 bases: TGTGCCAGCAGCTCCAGGACAGAAGAGGATCAGCCCCAGCATTTT. Amino acid sequence: CASSSRTEEDQPQHF.

The chain employs TRBV7-9 and TRBJ2-7, with D possibly being TRBD1 (6 bases). From germline, CDR1 is SEHNR and CDR2 FQNEAQ (reference sequence). The V gene lost 3 bases and the J gene lost 3 bases, with 9 bases spanning the gap. This CDR3 region has 13 residues. CDR3 sequence: CASSFTGNYEQYF. The CDR3 region has the DNA TGTGCCAGCAGCTTTACAGGGAACTACGAGCAGTACTTC.

V and J are TRBV2 and TRBJ1-2; possibly TRBD1 for D (5 bases). CDR1 and CDR2 from the germline V gene are SNHLY and FYNNEI. Trimming cost V 0 bases and J 8 bases, with 10 bases left between them. CDR3 length: 13 amino acids. CDR3 loop: CASSEALNRGYTF. CDR3 DNA sequence: TGTGCCAGCAGTGAAGCGCTGAACAGGGGCTACACCTTC.

This clonotype was recorded a few times. The chain recombines TRBV29-1 with TRBJ2-1; D unclear. There are 10 residues in the CDR3. Germline lookup yields CDR1 SQVTM and CDR2 ANQGSEA. Trimming cost V 4 bases and J 7 bases, with 5 bases left between them. In DNA, the CDR3 is TGCAGCGTTGGTGGGAATGAGCAGTTCTTC. This codes for CSVGGNEQFF.

V gene TRBV6-5 combines with J gene TRBJ2-7, with D hard to call. Trimming pared 2 bases from V and 0 bases from J, leaving 14 bases between. CDR3 size: 16 residues. CDR1 and CDR2 (germline): MNHEY, SVGAGI. Written as DNA, the CDR3 is TGTGCCAGCAGTTACGGGCCTAGTCGGAGCTCCTACGAGCAGTACTTC. Amino acid sequence: CASSYGPSRSSYEQYF.

This clonotype showed up just a few times. V and J are TRBV19 and TRBJ2-1; TRBD2 might be the D (5 bases). Germline assignment: CDR1 LNHDA and CDR2 SQIVND (reference sequence). This CDR3 is 14 amino acids long. The V end lost 0 bases, the J end lost 8 bases, and 11 bases lay between the germline ends. The CDR3 bases are TGTGCCAGTAGTATAGATCCGGGAAGGTATGAGCAGTTCTTC. It codes for CASSIDPGRYEQFF.

The J gene is TRBJ1-2, the V gene TRBV5-4; no reliable D call. Germline values: CDR1 SGHNT, CDR2 YYREEE (reference sequence). CDR3 length: 15 residues. Trimming cost V 5 bases and J 4 bases, with 18 bases left between them. The CDR3 DNA sequence: TGTGCCAGCAGGGGCAGTGCGGGAAGAATCTATGGCTACACCTTC. It is translated as CASRGSAGRIYGYTF.

The J gene is TRBJ1-2, the V gene TRBV6-2 or TRBV6-3; D not resolved. Germline V gene lookup returns CDR1 MNHEY and CDR2 SVGEGT. V was clipped by 6 bases and J by 6 bases, with 14 bases between them. The CDR3 is made up of 13 amino acids. CDR3 nucleotide sequence: TGTGCCAGCAGCCTTGCCGTAACCGATGGCTACACCTTC. Amino acid sequence: CASSLAVTDGYTF.

The J gene is TRBJ2-7, the V gene TRBV27; D possibly corresponds to TRBD2 (5 bases). This CDR3 contains 12 residues. V lost 6 bases, J lost 9 bases, and 15 bases lay in between. The germline gives CDR1 MNHEY, CDR2 SMNVEV (reference sequence). As DNA, the CDR3 is TGTGCCAGCAGGGGAGCCGGTTGGGTGCAGTACTTC. This sequence encodes CASRGAGWVQYF.

The gene calls are TRBV28 and TRBJ2-3; no clear D. In germline, CDR1 is MDHEN, CDR2 SYDVKM. This CDR3 spans 18 amino acids. Deletions cut 6 bases from V and 6 bases from J, with 28 bases between. The chain's CDR3 is CASSRRSVSRRLGDTQYF. DNA of the CDR3: TGTGCCAGCAGCCGAAGGTCGGTTAGCCGGCGGTTGGGGGATACGCAGTATTTT. Combining the CDR3 with reference TRBV28 and TRBJ2-3 gives the whole variable domain DVKVTQSSRYLVKRTGEKVFLECVQDMDHENMFWYRQDPGLGLRLIYFSYDVKMKEKGDIPEGYSVSREKKERFSLILESASTNQTSMYLCASSRRSVSRRLGDTQYFGPGTRLTVL.

The rearrangement uses TRBV19 and TRBJ1-2; possible D gene TRBD1, 5 bases. V lost 7 bases to trimming and J lost 5 bases, with 11 bases between them. This CDR3 is 12 amino acids long. Germline lookup yields CDR1 LNHDA and CDR2 SQIVND (reference sequence). This CDR3 reads CASKTGRYGYTF. CDR3 sequence (DNA): TGTGCCAGTAAGACGGGACGGTATGGCTACACCTTC. The full variable domain, completed using reference TRBV19 and TRBJ1-2, is DGGITQSPKYLFRKEGQNVTLSCEQNLNHDAMYWYRQDPGQGLRLIYYSQIVNDFQKGDIAEGYSVSREKKESFPLTVTSAQKNPTAFYLCASKTGRYGYTFGSGTRLTVV.

This clonotype was counted once. The gene calls are TRBV20-1 and TRBJ2-3; possibly TRBD1 or TRBD2 for D (5 bases each). Germline loops: CDR1 DFQATT, CDR2 SNEGSKA (reference sequence). V gave up 0 bases and J gave up 2 bases, with 9 bases separating them. The CDR3 loop spans 14 amino acids. This chain's CDR3 is CSAREEGPTDTQYF. The CDR3 nucleotides are TGCAGTGCTAGAGAAGAGGGGCCCACAGATACGCAGTATTTT.

The chain has TRBV27 and TRBJ2-1; 8 nucleotides align to TRBD2. Unmatched junction bases numbered 9, after V lost 5 bases and J lost 9 bases. The CDR3 loop spans 14 amino acids. Germline V lookup: CDR1 MNHEY, CDR2 SMNVEV (reference sequence). This CDR3 reads CASSVAGKPGEQFF. The CDR3 coding sequence is TGTGCCAGCAGTGTAGCGGGAAAACCGGGTGAGCAGTTCTTC.

The gene calls are TRBV20-1 and TRBJ2-1; 7 positions agree with TRBD2. Per the germline V gene, CDR1 is DFQATT and CDR2 is SNEGSKA (reference sequence). V lost 1 base to trimming and J lost 0 bases; unmatched junction nucleotides: 6. This CDR3 has 16 residues. The CDR3 here is CSARARRTSSYNEQFF. The CDR3, as DNA: TGCAGTGCTAGAGCCCGACGGACTAGCTCCTACAATGAGCAGTTCTTC.

The rearrangement uses TRBV5-1 and TRBJ2-1, with TRBD2 identical over 10 bases. J gave up 5 bases and V 4 bases, and 9 bases lay outside the gene matches. The CDR3 covers 16 residues. Germline V gene lookup returns CDR1 SGHRS and CDR2 YFSETQ. In DNA form, the CDR3 reads TGCGCCAGCAGCCCCGGTAGCGGGAGGTTCGACAATGAGCAGTTCTTC. This translates into CASSPGSGRFDNEQFF.

The rearrangement joins TRBV13 to TRBJ2-7; 9 bases are shared with TRBD1. The CDR3 runs 15 residues. The germline gives CDR1 PRHDT, CDR2 FYEKMQ (reference sequence). The ends lost 4 bases at V and 5 bases at J; junction bases unmatched: 9. CDR3: CASSYTDRGLNEQYF. The DNA for the CDR3 is TGTGCCAGCAGCTACACGGACAGGGGTCTAAACGAGCAGTACTTC.